Included here is one T cell receptor beta chain sequence, with context. Its matching antigen is unknown. Time point denoted: patch test 2, 6 weeks after DPC sensitization. Treatment specified: therapeutic diphenylcyclopropenone sensitization with weekly scalp DPC. The authors' total RNA extraction used unfractionated whole blood. These data belong to a study of human T cells and chemical hapten exposure. TCRdb redid the calling of the RACE reads with MiXCR, one entry per CDR3 protein. Among roughly 43,000 distinct CDR3 sequences listed, approximately 9.5% were seen once. Study findings and constraints: Controls formed significantly fewer large CDR3 similarity clusters than expanded TCRs did.

V lost 5 bases and J lost 5, with 18 bases in between. The CDR3 is 15 residues long. This sequence was found in a woman in her twenties or thirties with alopecia areata. Some clones in this sample may be carry-over from other donors' samples. Sequences were derived from whole blood, sampled in connection with sensitization to the hapten diphenylcyclopropenone (DPC). The rearrangement joins TRBV12-3 or TRBV12-4 to TRBJ2-5; either TRBD1 or TRBD2 may supply D (5 bases each). In nucleotides, the CDR3 is TGTGCCAGCAGTCATGGGACCAACGGCCGGGAGACCCAGTACTTC. Protein: CASSHGTNGRETQYF.